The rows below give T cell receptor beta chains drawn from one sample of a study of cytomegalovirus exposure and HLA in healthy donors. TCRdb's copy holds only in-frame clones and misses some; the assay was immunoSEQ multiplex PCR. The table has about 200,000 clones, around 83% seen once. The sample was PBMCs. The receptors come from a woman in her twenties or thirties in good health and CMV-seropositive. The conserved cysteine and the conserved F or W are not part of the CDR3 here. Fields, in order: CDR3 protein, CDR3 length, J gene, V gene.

CDR3: ASSYSEGVGTEAF
length: 13
J: TRBJ1-1
V: TRBV6-5

CDR3: SASDNYGYT
length: 9
J: TRBJ1-2
V: TRBV20-1

CDR3: ASSRAGGLHLYGYT
length: 14
J: TRBJ1-2
V: TRBV5-4

CDR3: ASIRGPQETQY
length: 11
J: TRBJ2-5
V: TRBV28

CDR3: ARQRQGTGANVLT
length: 13
J: TRBJ2-6
V: TRBV2

CDR3: ASSWDSFSNQPQH
length: 13
J: TRBJ1-5
V: TRBV28

CDR3: ASSLRQRPEAF
length: 11
J: TRBJ1-1
V: TRBV5-6

CDR3: ASSLQGAGEKLF
length: 12
J: TRBJ1-4
V: TRBV5-1

CDR3: SVGTGGNTEAF
length: 11
J: TRBJ1-1
V: TRBV29-1

CDR3: ASSEAGGPYGYT
length: 12
J: TRBJ1-2
V: TRBV6-1

CDR3: ASGGGQGAREQY
length: 12
J: TRBJ2-7
V: TRBV19

CDR3: ASSLTVPEAF
length: 10
J: TRBJ1-1
V: TRBV2

CDR3: ASNQGARQF
length: 9
J: TRBJ2-1
V: TRBV6-5

CDR3: ASSPTGGDYEQY
length: 12
J: TRBJ2-7
V: TRBV5-1

CDR3: ASSKDSFNTEAF
length: 12
J: TRBJ1-1
V: TRBV5-4

CDR3: ASSEQANYGYT
length: 11
J: TRBJ1-2
V: TRBV9

CDR3: SVVLVGNYGYT
length: 11
J: TRBJ1-2
V: TRBV29-1

CDR3: ASSLGRQDSNQPQH
length: 14
J: TRBJ1-5
V: TRBV5-5

CDR3: ASRSHQGRTEAF
length: 12
J: TRBJ1-1
V: TRBV28

CDR3: ASGEVGEQY
length: 9
J: TRBJ2-7
V: TRBV28

CDR3: ASRGGRTYGYT
length: 11
J: TRBJ1-2
V: TRBV28

CDR3: ASTNLGGGGEETQY
length: 14
J: TRBJ2-5
V: TRBV7-9

CDR3: ASSVVPAGGRDTGELF
length: 16
J: TRBJ2-2
V: TRBV9

CDR3: ASRSPRESGGLRDTQY
length: 16
J: TRBJ2-3
V: TRBV27

CDR3: ASSPPAGAGEQY
length: 12
J: TRBJ2-7
V: TRBV6-6

CDR3: ASSYGTEIYEQY
length: 12
J: TRBJ2-7
V: TRBV6-5

CDR3: ASSFSGDTQY
length: 10
J: TRBJ2-3
V: TRBV7-6

CDR3: ASSQEGTGARNEKLF
length: 15
J: TRBJ1-4
V: TRBV4-1

CDR3: ASSASPGRAYNEQF
length: 14
J: TRBJ2-1
V: TRBV7-8

CDR3: ASSSGQGGTDTQY
length: 13
J: TRBJ2-3
V: TRBV18

CDR3: ASSLALSEQY
length: 10
J: TRBJ2-7
V: TRBV5-8

CDR3: ASRDSFGYT
length: 9
J: TRBJ1-2
V: TRBV6-5

CDR3: ATSRPDSVSYEQY
length: 13
J: TRBJ2-7
V: TRBV15

CDR3: ASSFSQGEGYT
length: 11
J: TRBJ1-2
V: TRBV7-9

CDR3: ASSTTTAPFEQEQY
length: 14
J: TRBJ2-7
V: TRBV19

CDR3: ASFGRDTEAF
length: 10
J: TRBJ1-1
V: TRBV25-1

CDR3: ASSFAGGQPQH
length: 11
J: TRBJ1-5
V: TRBV11-2

CDR3: ASRKGLAWETQY
length: 12
J: TRBJ2-5
V: TRBV6-5

CDR3: ASSFTGFQPQH
length: 11
J: TRBJ1-5
V: TRBV28